One and the same sample provided the 11 T cell receptor beta chains below, sequenced in a study of blood T cell repertoires in COVID-19 (TCRdb year 2020). The library relied on the immunoSEQ multiplex PCR assay. TCRdb took this table from immuneACCESS and kept in-frame rearrangements with V and J called. Such tables lack part of the clones; where checked against another copy, unresolved V genes explain under half of the gap, and the rest is unexplained. This sample has hundreds of thousands of clones in its table, and more than 70% of those were observed once. The ten largest account for 7.3% of the sample. The sequenced sample consisted of peripheral blood. The receptors shown here come from a woman aged 70-85 years with COVID-19, enrolled during active disease.

V and J are TRBV14 and TRBJ1-1; 8 positions match TRBD1. After removal of 2 bases from V and 4 bases from J, the junction contained 6 bases not matched to a gene. Germline V gene data show CDR1 as SGHDN and CDR2 as FVKESK. This CDR3 comprises 15 residues. The CDR3 coding sequence is TGTGCCAGCAGCCAACGGACAGGGACGGGCACTGAAGCTTTCTTT. Translation gives CASSQRTGTGTEAFF. Using reference TRBV14 and TRBJ1-1 for the parts outside the CDR3, the full variable domain is EAGVTQFPSHSVIEKGQTVTLRCDPISGHDNLYWYRRVMGKEIKFLLHFVKESKQDESGMPNNRFLAERTGGTYSTLKVQPAELEDSGVYFCASSQRTGTGTEAFFGQGTRLTVV.

V gene TRBV6-4 combines with J gene TRBJ2-1; 9 bases map to TRBD1. The germline V gene has CDR1 MRHNA and CDR2 SNTAGT. This CDR3 has 15 amino acids. V was pared by 5 bases and J by 7 bases, with 9 bases of the junction left unmatched. CDR3 region: CASSPTGGFVNEQFF. CDR3 sequence (DNA): TGTGCCAGCAGTCCGACAGGGGGGTTTGTTAATGAGCAGTTCTTC.

The CDR3 is CASSLWDRANEQFF. The CDR3 DNA is TGTGCCAGCAGTTTATGGGACAGGGCAAATGAGCAGTTCTTC. J is TRBJ2-1 and V is TRBV28; TRBD1 matches at 8 bases. The V gene's germline CDR1 is MDHEN and CDR2 SYDVKM. The CDR3 is 14 amino acids. V trimming: 0 bases; J trimming: 7 bases; junction bases outside the gene matches: 2. Full variable domain (outside the CDR3, taken from reference TRBV28 and TRBJ2-1): DVKVTQSSRYLVKRTGEKVFLECVQDMDHENMFWYRQDPGLGLRLIYFSYDVKMKEKGDIPEGYSVSREKKERFSLILESASTNQTSMYLCASSLWDRANEQFFGPGTRLTVL.

A word on this clone: This same CDR3 is encoded by further DNA sequences in the sample. This rearrangement joins TRBV12-3 or TRBV12-4 to TRBJ1-5; TRBD1 aligns across 7 bases. V dropped 3 bases and J dropped 6; count of bases not matched to a gene: 2. The CDR3 has 13 residues. CDR3 residues: CASSLTGSQPQHF. In DNA form, the CDR3 reads TGTGCCAGCAGTTTGACAGGGAGTCAGCCCCAGCATTTT.

The rearrangement joins TRBV5-6 to TRBJ1-1; D might be TRBD1 (5 bases). The V gene lost 3 bases and the J gene lost 10 bases, with 19 bases spanning the gap. The V gene's germline CDR1 is SGHDT and CDR2 YYEEEE. The CDR3 length is 14 residues. The CDR3 protein is CASSSKRGQVVAFF. In DNA, the CDR3 is TGTGCCAGCAGCTCAAAAAGGGGTCAGGTAGTAGCTTTCTTT.

The genes are TRBV3-1 (or the pseudogene TRBV3-2) and TRBJ1-4; tentative D call: TRBD1 (5 bases). The ends were cut back, 5 bases at V and 6 bases at J, with 13 bases in the middle. Germline values: CDR1 LGHDT, CDR2 YNNKEL (reference sequence). The CDR3 sequence is 14 residues long. The CDR3 is CASSWTTQYEKLFF. The CDR3 DNA reads as TGTGCCAGCAGCTGGACAACTCAGTATGAAAAACTGTTTTTT.

V is TRBV4-1 and J is TRBJ1-2; TRBD1 might be the D (6 bases). V lost 0 bases and J 4 bases, leaving 15 bases between the germline ends. Looked up from germline, CDR1 is MGHRA and CDR2 is YSYEKL. The CDR3 is made up of 16 amino acids. The CDR3 coding sequence is TGCGCCAGCAGCCAAGATCAGGGGCACTTGTCCTATGGCTACACCTTC. Translating gives CASSQDQGHLSYGYTF.

V is TRBV29-1 and J is TRBJ2-1; TRBD1 aligns across 7 bases. The CDR3 sequence is 14 residues long. In germline, CDR1 is SQVTM, CDR2 ANQGSEA. The J segment lost 1 base and the V segment lost 3 bases, leaving 3 bases of the junction unmatched. CDR3 amino acids: CSVEPGGSYNEQFF. The CDR3 DNA is TGCAGCGTTGAGCCAGGGGGTTCCTACAATGAGCAGTTCTTC.

The chain is built from TRBV5-1 and TRBJ2-1; 7 bases are a match to TRBD1. Losses at the gene ends were 7 bases for V and 9 bases for J; bases not matched to a gene: 10. Germline CDR1 reads SGHRS; CDR2 reads YFSETQ. This CDR3 has 13 residues. The CDR3 sequence: CASAVEGAGEQFF. For the CDR3, the DNA is TGCGCCAGCGCCGTTGAGGGGGCGGGTGAGCAGTTCTTC. The full variable domain, in which reference TRBV5-1 and TRBJ2-1 provide the parts outside the CDR3, is KAGVTQTPRYLIKTRGQQVTLSCSPISGHRSVSWYQQTPGQGLQFLFEYFSETQRNKGNFPGRFSGRQFSNSRSEMNVSTLELGDSALYLCASAVEGAGEQFFGPGTRLTVL.

V is TRBV7-2 and J is TRBJ2-2; D remains ambiguous. Germline values: CDR1 SGHTA, CDR2 FQGNSA. The CDR3 consists of 15 residues. The V end lost 1 base, the J end lost 1 base, and 7 bases lay between the germline ends. Written as DNA, the CDR3 is TGTGCCAGCAGCTTAGGTTACGGGAACACCGGGGAGCTGTTTTTT. This encodes CASSLGYGNTGELFF.

The chain links TRBV6-5 to TRBJ2-5; D might be TRBD1 (6 bases). With 6 bases removed from V and 0 bases from J, the gap between germline ends came to 14 bases. CDR3 length: 15 amino acids. The germline V gene has CDR1 MNHEY and CDR2 SVGAGI. The CDR3 DNA sequence: TGTGCCAGCAGCCAACAGGGAGCAAACCAAGAGACCCAGTACTTC. Its protein product is CASSQQGANQETQYF.